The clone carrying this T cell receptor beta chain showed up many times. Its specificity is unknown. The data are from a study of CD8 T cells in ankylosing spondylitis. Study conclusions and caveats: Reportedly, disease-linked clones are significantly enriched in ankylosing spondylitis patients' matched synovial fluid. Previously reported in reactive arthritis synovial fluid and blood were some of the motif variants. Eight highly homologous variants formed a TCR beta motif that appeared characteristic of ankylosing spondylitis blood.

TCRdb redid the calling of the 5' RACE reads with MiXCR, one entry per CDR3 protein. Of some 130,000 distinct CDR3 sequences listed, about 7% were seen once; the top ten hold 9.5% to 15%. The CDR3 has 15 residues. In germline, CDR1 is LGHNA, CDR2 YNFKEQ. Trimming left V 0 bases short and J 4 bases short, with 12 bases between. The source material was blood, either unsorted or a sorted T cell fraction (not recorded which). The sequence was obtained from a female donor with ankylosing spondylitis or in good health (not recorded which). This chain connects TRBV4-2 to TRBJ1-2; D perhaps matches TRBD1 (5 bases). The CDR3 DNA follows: TGTGCCAGCAGCCAAGATCCCGGGACCCTCTATGGCTACACCTTC. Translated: CASSQDPGTLYGYTF.